This TCR beta chain came from a study of cytomegalovirus exposure and HLA in healthy donors. Whole-study findings and limits: Researchers catalogued 160 or so TCR beta chains as cytomegalovirus-associated. In the approximately 130 validation repertoires, approximately 94% of cluster scores exceeded 0, per a later analysis.

The CDR3 runs 12 residues. Germline CDR1 is SNHLY and CDR2 is FYNNEI. The V gene lost 4 bases and the J gene lost 2 bases, with 6 bases spanning the gap. As regards this clone: Antigen specificity is unknown.

The method was immunoSEQ multiplex PCR; TCRdb's version includes in-frame clones alone and lacks a portion of them. The table includes under 250,000 clones, roughly 80% detected once. Among the 120 subjects of the validation cohort, separate from the 666-subject first cohort, were the donors. The chain carries TRBV2 and TRBJ2-7; D is unclear. Sequenced input: PBMCs. The clonotype originates from a woman aged 18-35 years in good health and CMV-seronegative. Here the CDR3 DNA reads TGTGCCAGCAGTGTTTTGACCTACGAGCAGTACTTC. It specifies CASSVLTYEQYF.